The next 8 T cell receptor beta chains were all read from a single sample in a study of glioma-infiltrating T cells after dendritic cell vaccination. TCRdb keeps only in-frame clones here, not all; method: immunoSEQ multiplex PCR. Among 20,000 to 25,000 clones listed, around 79% were seen once. Sequenced material: blood, taken before dendritic cell vaccination. The receptors derive from a human donor with glioblastoma.

The chain employs TRBV7-9 and TRBJ2-4, with a tentative D call TRBD2 (5 bases). The V end lost 4 bases, the J end lost 3 bases, and 13 bases lay between the germline ends. Germline loops: CDR1 SEHNR, CDR2 FQNEAQ (reference sequence). This CDR3 contains 15 residues. The CDR3 DNA is TGTGCCAGCAGCTCCTACGAGGGAGACAAAAACATTCAGTACTTC. Its protein is CASSSYEGDKNIQYF.

The J gene is TRBJ2-5, the V gene TRBV20-1; weak D call: TRBD2 (5 bases). Germline V CDR1 and CDR2: DFQATT, SNEGSKA (reference sequence). The CDR3 totals 11 residues. V was cut by 1 base and J by 5 bases, with 5 bases left in between. The CDR3 DNA is TGCAGTGCTAGAGGGGAGGAGACCCAGTACTTC. This translates into CSARGEETQYF.

V is TRBV5-1 and J is TRBJ2-3; 7 nucleotides match TRBD2. CDR1 SGHRS and CDR2 YFSETQ come from the germline V gene. The CDR3 runs to 15 residues. After removal of 0 bases from V and 8 bases from J, the junction contained 9 bases not matched to a gene. The CDR3 coding sequence is TGCGCCAGCAGCTTGGCTAGCGGCGATACGGGTACGCAGTATTTT. This gives the protein CASSLASGDTGTQYF.

J is TRBJ1-1 and V is TRBV30, with D unresolved. CDR3 length: 15 residues. Germline values: CDR1 GTSNPN, CDR2 SVGIG (reference sequence). V gave up 5 bases and J gave up 5 bases, with 21 bases separating them. DNA for the CDR3: TGTGCCTGGGGCGTCCCCATGGGGAGAGGGACTGAAGCTTTCTTT. Amino acid sequence: CAWGVPMGRGTEAFF.

V is TRBV27 and J is TRBJ2-7; 11 bases match TRBD1. Germline V gives CDR1 MNHEY, CDR2 SMNVEV (reference sequence). The CDR3 has 16 amino acids. The J segment lost 6 bases and the V segment lost 5 bases, leaving 12 bases of the junction unmatched. The CDR3 reads CASSPGPGQGGSEQYF. The CDR3 bases are TGTGCCAGCAGTCCGGGACCGGGACAGGGGGGAAGCGAGCAGTACTTC.

The chain carries TRBV7-2 and TRBJ2-5; 10 bases are a match to TRBD2. Trimming took 4 bases from V and 4 from J; bases not matched to a gene: 12. CDR1 and CDR2 (germline): SGHTA, FQGNSA. The CDR3 sequence is 17 residues long. CDR3 nucleotide sequence: TGTGCCAGCAGCTCCCCGGTTTCGAGCGGGAGGGGAGAGACCCAGTACTTC. It specifies CASSSPVSSGRGETQYF. Full variable domain (remainder filled in from reference TRBV7-2 and TRBJ2-5): GAGVSQSPSNKVTEKGKDVELRCDPISGHTALYWYRQSLGQGLEFLIYFQGNSAPDKSGLPSDRFSAERTGGSVSTLTIQRTQQEDSAVYLCASSSPVSSGRGETQYFGPGTRLLVL.

This chain links TRBV9 with TRBJ1-1; D is ambiguous. V lost 4 bases to trimming and J lost 0 bases, with 19 bases between them. CDR3 length: 17 amino acids. CDR1 and CDR2 from the germline V gene are SGDLS and YYNGEE. The CDR3: CASSPYLDPTLNTEAFF. The CDR3 region has the DNA TGTGCCAGCAGCCCATATCTAGATCCGACCTTGAACACTGAAGCTTTCTTT.

Of note for this clone: The junction does not match germline at one end; this may be a read error. The J gene is TRBJ2-5, the V gene TRBV7-7; D is possibly TRBD1 (6 bases). Germline CDR1 SSHAT, CDR2 FNYEAQ (reference sequence). The CDR3 totals 13 residues. CDR3 loop: CASSPGVGETQYF. DNA for the CDR3: TGTGCTAGCAGCCCAGGGGTAGGGGAGACCCAGTACTTC.